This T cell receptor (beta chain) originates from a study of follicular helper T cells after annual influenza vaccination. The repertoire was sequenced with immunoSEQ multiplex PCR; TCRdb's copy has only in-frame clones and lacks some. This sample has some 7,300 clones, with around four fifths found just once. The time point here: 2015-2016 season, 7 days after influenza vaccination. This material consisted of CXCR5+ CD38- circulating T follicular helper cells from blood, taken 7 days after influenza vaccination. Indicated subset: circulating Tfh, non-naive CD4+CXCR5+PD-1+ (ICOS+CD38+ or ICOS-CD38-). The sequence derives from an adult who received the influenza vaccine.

DNA for the CDR3: TGTGCCAGCAGCTTGATGCTCTATGGCTACACCTTC. Translated, it gives CASSLMLYGYTF. The chain is built from TRBV28 and TRBJ1-2, with no clear D. Germline V gives CDR1 MDHEN, CDR2 SYDVKM. With 6 bases removed from V and 4 bases from J, the gap between germline ends came to 9 bases. This CDR3 has 12 residues.